One sample yielded the 20 T cell receptor beta chains listed below, sequenced in a study of T cell responses to AZD1222 COVID-19 vaccine. Clones were sequenced by immunoSEQ multiplex PCR, and TCRdb holds only the in-frame ones, with some missing. The sample contains 120,000 to 150,000 clones, about 86% of which appear only once. Sequenced material: peripheral blood, taken 28 days after the second AZD1222 dose. The receptors here all came from an adult who received the AZD1222 COVID-19 vaccine.

The gene calls are TRBV4-1 and TRBJ1-2; D not resolved. CDR3 length: 13 amino acids. V dropped 0 bases and J dropped 2 bases, with 4 bases sitting between them. Germline V lookup: CDR1 MGHRA, CDR2 YSYEKL. Written as DNA, the CDR3 is TGCGCCAGCAGCCAAGAAGGAAACTATGGCTACACCTTC. It is translated as CASSQEGNYGYTF.

The CDR3 protein is CASSYGAGLETQYF. The CDR3 bases are TGTGCCAGCAGTTACGGGGCAGGGTTAGAGACCCAGTACTTC. The genes are TRBV6-5 and TRBJ2-5; D is perhaps TRBD1 (5 bases). Trimming pared 2 bases from V and 4 bases from J, leaving 11 bases between. The CDR3 loop spans 14 amino acids. Germline V lookup: CDR1 MNHEY, CDR2 SVGAGI.

The V gene is TRBV10-3, the J gene TRBJ1-5; TRBD1 might be the D (5 bases). Looked up from germline, CDR1 is ENHRY and CDR2 is SYGVKD. The V end lost 8 bases, the J end lost 2 bases, and 13 bases lay between the germline ends. This CDR3 is 14 amino acids long. CDR3 nucleotides: TGTGCCATCGGGGGGGTGGAGGGCAATCAGCCCCAGCATTTT. This translates into CAIGGVEGNQPQHF.

The chain uses TRBV2 and TRBJ2-7; 9 bases map to TRBD2. Germline CDR1 SNHLY, CDR2 FYNNEI. The CDR3 is 11 amino acids. J gave up 12 bases and V 6 bases, and 6 bases lay outside the gene matches. CDR3 nucleotides: TGTGCCAGCAGGGCTAGCGGGGACCGGTACTTC. Its protein product is CASRASGDRYF.

The chain is built from TRBV7-9 and TRBJ2-1; no firm D call. Trimming stripped 1 base from V and 7 bases from J, with 8 bases between. CDR3 size: 13 residues. CDR1 and CDR2 (germline): SEHNR, FQNEAQ (reference sequence). The CDR3 protein is CASSLGTKNEQFF. The CDR3 bases are TGTGCCAGCAGCTTAGGGACCAAGAATGAGCAGTTCTTC.

The rearrangement joins TRBV19 to TRBJ2-4; D might be TRBD1 (5 bases). V dropped 10 bases and J dropped 7 bases, with 20 bases sitting between them. In germline, CDR1 is LNHDA, CDR2 SQIVND (reference sequence). The CDR3 length is 14 residues. The chain's CDR3 is CATREAGMSNIQYF. The CDR3 nucleotides are TGTGCCACCAGAGAGGCAGGGATGAGTAACATTCAGTACTTC.

DNA for the CDR3: TGTGCCAGCAGCTTAGATCGGGCATCAGGGGGCTACACCTTC. Translated: CASSLDRASGGYTF. This chain links TRBV11-2 with TRBJ1-2; a possible D gene is TRBD1 (5 bases). CDR3 length: 14 residues. CDR1 SGHAT and CDR2 FQNNGV come from the germline V gene. Trimming took off 0 bases at V and 8 bases at J, with 13 bases between the two ends.

The chain combines TRBV7-2 with TRBJ2-7; D is unclear. Germline V CDR1 and CDR2: SGHTA, FQGNSA. CDR3 length: 11 amino acids. The V and J ends lost 2 bases and 3 bases respectively, with 2 bases between them. CDR3 in amino acids: CASSLYYEQYF. DNA of the CDR3: TGTGCCAGCAGCTTATACTACGAGCAGTACTTC.

The chain combines TRBV5-1 with TRBJ1-3; TRBD1 is a possible D gene (6 bases). Trimming removed 0 bases from V and 5 bases from J, with 12 bases in between. The germline V gene encodes CDR1 SGHRS and CDR2 YFSETQ. The CDR3 is made up of 15 amino acids. The CDR3 loop is CASSLEAGARNTIYF. CDR3 DNA sequence: TGCGCCAGCAGCTTGGAGGCGGGGGCGAGAAACACCATATATTTT.

This chain links TRBV3-1 (or the pseudogene TRBV3-2) with TRBJ2-1; TRBD2 matches at 10 bases. There are 20 residues in the CDR3. Per germline, CDR1 LGHDT and CDR2 YNNKEL (reference sequence). V shed 5 bases, J shed 5 bases, and the junction held 21 bases outside the gene matches. Here the CDR3 reads CASSYRAKSISGGLNNEQFF. CDR3 DNA sequence: TGTGCCAGCAGCTACCGAGCCAAGAGCATTAGCGGGGGGTTGAACAATGAGCAGTTCTTC.

This sequence joins TRBV7-9 and TRBJ1-3; no firm D call. V dropped 5 bases and J dropped 0 bases, with 8 bases sitting between them. CDR1 and CDR2 from the germline V gene are SEHNR and FQNEAQ (reference sequence). The CDR3 runs 14 residues. CDR3 loop: CASSQQFSGNTIYF. The DNA of the CDR3 is TGTGCCAGCAGCCAACAGTTCTCTGGAAACACCATATATTTT.

The V and J genes are TRBV6-5 and TRBJ2-5; the match to TRBD1 covers 12 bases. Trimming cost V 4 bases and J 7 bases; bases outside gene matches: 10. The CDR3 has 16 residues. Germline lookup yields CDR1 MNHEY and CDR2 SVGAGI. As DNA, the CDR3 is TGTGCCAGCAGTTCGCCGGGACAGGGGGCTGAGGGGACCCAGTACTTC. Translation: CASSSPGQGAEGTQYF.

This chain connects TRBV28 to TRBJ2-7; TRBD1 agrees at 9 bases. Losses at the gene ends were 5 bases for V and 1 base for J; bases not matched to a gene: 18. The V gene's germline CDR1 is MDHEN and CDR2 SYDVKM. This CDR3 contains 19 residues. The CDR3 sequence: CASSTPLPPGQGLSYEQYF. The CDR3, as DNA: TGTGCCAGCAGTACACCCCTTCCCCCGGGACAGGGCTTATCCTACGAGCAGTACTTC.

The chain joins TRBV28 to TRBJ2-1; TRBD2 matches 12 bases. J was trimmed by 0 bases and V by 5 bases; bases with no gene match: 8. CDR3 length: 18 amino acids. CDR1 MDHEN and CDR2 SYDVKM come from the germline V gene. CDR3 protein: CASSPGLAGISSYNEQFF. The CDR3 DNA is TGTGCCAGCAGTCCCGGACTAGCGGGGATAAGCTCCTACAATGAGCAGTTCTTC.

The chain recombines TRBV2 with TRBJ1-1; D unresolved. Germline assignment: CDR1 SNHLY and CDR2 FYNNEI. This CDR3 is 13 amino acids long. The V end was cut by 6 bases, the J end by 1 base, with 9 bases between. The CDR3 DNA reads TGTGCCAGCAGACCTTTAGGGAACACTGAAGCTTTCTTT. This translates into CASRPLGNTEAFF.

J is TRBJ2-1 and V is TRBV29-1; the match to TRBD1 covers 8 bases. The CDR3 consists of 13 residues. After removal of 7 bases from V and 5 bases from J, the junction contained 7 bases not matched to a gene. The V gene's germline CDR1 is SQVTM and CDR2 ANQGSEA. The CDR3, as DNA: TGCAGCGGGGCCGGGACAGGTAACAATGAGCAGTTCTTC. Protein: CSGAGTGNNEQFF.

The rearrangement uses TRBV28 and TRBJ1-6; maybe TRBD1 (6 bases). This CDR3 has 13 residues. Trimming took off 7 bases at V and 5 bases at J, with 9 bases between the two ends. Per germline, CDR1 MDHEN and CDR2 SYDVKM. CDR3 bases: TGTGCCAGCAATGGGGGCAATAATTCACCCCTCCACTTT. Protein product: CASNGGNNSPLHF.

The chain has TRBV2 and TRBJ1-2; unclear D gene. Germline CDR1 reads SNHLY; CDR2 reads FYNNEI. Trimming took off 5 bases at V and 4 bases at J, with 14 bases between the two ends. The CDR3 contains 14 residues. CDR3 coding DNA: TGTGCCAGCAGTCTGAGAGGGAACTCCTATGGCTACACCTTC. Its translation: CASSLRGNSYGYTF. Supplemented by reference TRBV2 and TRBJ1-2, the full variable domain reads EPEVTQTPSHQVTQMGQEVILRCVPISNHLYFYWYRQILGQKVEFLVSFYNNEISEKSEIFDDQFSVERPDGSNFTLKIRSTKLEDSAMYFCASSLRGNSYGYTFGSGTRLTVV.

The gene calls are TRBV10-2 and TRBJ2-7; D call uncertain. The CDR3 is 12 residues long. V lost 4 bases to trimming and J lost 7 bases, with 11 bases between them. Germline V gene data show CDR1 as WSHSY and CDR2 as SAAADI. The chain's CDR3 is CASSVAQTEQYF. The CDR3 nucleotides are TGCGCCAGCAGTGTGGCGCAGACAGAGCAGTACTTC.

This chain uses TRBV12-3 or TRBV12-4 with TRBJ2-3; D gene uncertain. The CDR3 loop spans 12 amino acids. With 8 bases removed from V and 4 bases from J, the gap between germline ends came to 10 bases. CDR3 DNA: TGTGCCAGCGGGTCTTGGCCAGATACGCAGTATTTT. It specifies CASGSWPDTQYF.